The present T cell receptor (beta chain) was sequenced within a study of blood T cell repertoires in COVID-19. Germline assignment: CDR1 MGHRA and CDR2 YSYEKL. Deletions cut 0 bases from V and 0 bases from J, with 12 bases between. The CDR3 is 16 residues long. The assay was immunoSEQ multiplex PCR, and TCRdb's table has in-frame clones only and misses some. The profile covers around 320,000 clones, with about 90% appearing a single time and roughly 2.9% taken by the ten largest. Adults between about 18 and 89 years of age took part from under 30 US areas. The source is a woman in her fifties or sixties who had been exposed to COVID-19. V is TRBV4-1 and J is TRBJ2-7; weak D call: TRBD1 (5 bases). Sequenced material: PBMCs or T cells enriched from blood (not recorded which). CDR3 in amino acids: CASSQDSTRASYEQYF. The CDR3 DNA sequence: TGCGCCAGCAGCCAAGATTCGACCAGGGCCTCCTACGAGCAGTACTTC.